These T cell receptor beta chains were read from a single sample in a study of T cells in Graves' hyperthyroidism and ophthalmopathy. Each CDR3 protein gets one entry after TCRdb re-called the multiplex PCR reads with MiXCR. The sample carries under 300,000 distinct CDR3 sequences, roughly an eighth recorded once. Material: blood. The receptors were gathered from a woman aged 40 to 50 with Graves' hyperthyroidism. CDR3s include the opening cysteine and the closing phenylalanine or tryptophan. Each record gives: D gene, V gene, clone size, J gene, CDR3 protein, CDR3 DNA. D genes are given only for firm matches. Clone size is given for some rows only: seen once, a few or many times, or a class if the clone is expanded.

d_gene: -
v_gene: TRBV20-1
abundance: many
j_gene: TRBJ1-2
CDR3aa: CSARRGSSHYGYTF
CDR3nt: TGCAGTGCTAGAAGGGGTTCAAGCCACTATGGCTACACCTTC

d_gene: TRBD2
v_gene: TRBV5-1
abundance: -
j_gene: TRBJ2-6
CDR3aa: CASSLSGRDSGANVLTF
CDR3nt: TGCGCCAGCAGCTTGTCAGGGAGGGACTCTGGGGCCAACGTCCTGACTTTC

d_gene: TRBD2
v_gene: TRBV9
abundance: -
j_gene: TRBJ2-3
CDR3aa: CASSVATAGVTTDTQYF
CDR3nt: TGTGCCAGCAGCGTAGCTACTGCGGGAGTGACCACAGATACGCAGTATTTT

d_gene: -
v_gene: TRBV7-8
abundance: few
j_gene: TRBJ1-5
CDR3aa: CASSLAQLAAGNQPQHF
CDR3nt: TGTGCCAGCAGCTTAGCGCAGTTAGCGGCAGGCAATCAGCCCCAGCATTTT

d_gene: TRBD1
v_gene: TRBV12-3/TRBV12-4
abundance: -
j_gene: TRBJ1-2
CDR3aa: CASRRTGDYGYTF
CDR3nt: TGTGCCAGCAGGCGGACAGGGGACTATGGCTACACCTTC

d_gene: -
v_gene: TRBV6-1
abundance: -
j_gene: TRBJ2-4
CDR3aa: CASRDNLGAAKNIQYF
CDR3nt: TGTGCCAGCAGGGACAATCTGGGGGCAGCCAAAAACATTCAGTACTTC

d_gene: -
v_gene: TRBV3-1
abundance: few
j_gene: TRBJ2-1
CDR3aa: CASSQAAVNEQFF
CDR3nt: TGTGCCAGCAGCCAAGCGGCCGTCAATGAGCAGTTCTTC

d_gene: -
v_gene: TRBV20-1
abundance: many
j_gene: TRBJ2-3
CDR3aa: CSARDRRRDTQYF
CDR3nt: TGCAGTGCTAGAGATCGAAGAAGAGATACGCAGTATTTT

d_gene: -
v_gene: TRBV20-1
abundance: many
j_gene: TRBJ2-3
CDR3aa: CSAMRLGVTDTQYF
CDR3nt: TGCAGTGCTATGAGGTTGGGGGTCACAGATACGCAGTATTTT

d_gene: -
v_gene: TRBV11-2
abundance: many
j_gene: TRBJ1-1
CDR3aa: CASSLHLVGQAFF
CDR3nt: TGTGCCAGCAGCTTACACCTCGTGGGTCAAGCTTTCTTT

d_gene: -
v_gene: TRBV7-8
abundance: many
j_gene: TRBJ2-7
CDR3aa: CASSLEGAGSSYEQYF
CDR3nt: TGTGCCAGCAGCTTAGAAGGCGCGGGAAGCTCCTACGAGCAGTACTTC

d_gene: -
v_gene: TRBV6-1
abundance: -
j_gene: TRBJ1-5
CDR3aa: CASSEGGGPQHF
CDR3nt: TGTGCCAGCAGTGAAGGAGGCGGGCCCCAGCATTTT